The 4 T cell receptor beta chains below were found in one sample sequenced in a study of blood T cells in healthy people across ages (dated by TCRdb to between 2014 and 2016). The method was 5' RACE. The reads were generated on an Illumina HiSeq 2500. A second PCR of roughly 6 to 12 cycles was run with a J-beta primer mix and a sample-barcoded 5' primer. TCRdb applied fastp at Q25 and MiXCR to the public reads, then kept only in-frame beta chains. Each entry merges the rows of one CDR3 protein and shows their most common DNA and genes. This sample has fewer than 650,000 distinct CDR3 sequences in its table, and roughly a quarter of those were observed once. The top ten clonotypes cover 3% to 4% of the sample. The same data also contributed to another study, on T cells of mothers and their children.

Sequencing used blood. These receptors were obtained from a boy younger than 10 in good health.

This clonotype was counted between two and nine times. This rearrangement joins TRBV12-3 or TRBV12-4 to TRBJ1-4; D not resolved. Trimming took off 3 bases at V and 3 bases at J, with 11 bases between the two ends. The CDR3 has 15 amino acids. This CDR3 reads CASSFGIWANEKLFF. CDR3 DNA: TGTGCCAGCAGTTTTGGGATTTGGGCTAATGAAAAACTGTTTTTT.

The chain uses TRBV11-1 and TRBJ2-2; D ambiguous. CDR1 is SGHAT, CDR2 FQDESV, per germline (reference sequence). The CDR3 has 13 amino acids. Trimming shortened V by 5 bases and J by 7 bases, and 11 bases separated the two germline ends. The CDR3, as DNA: TGTGCCAGCAGCACCGGCGGCCACGGGGAGCTGTTTTTT. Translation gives CASSTGGHGELFF.

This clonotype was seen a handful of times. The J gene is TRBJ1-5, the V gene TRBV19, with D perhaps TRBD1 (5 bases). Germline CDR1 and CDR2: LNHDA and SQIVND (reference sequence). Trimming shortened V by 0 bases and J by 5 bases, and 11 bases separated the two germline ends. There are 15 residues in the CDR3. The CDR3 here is CASSIDGQNHQPQHF. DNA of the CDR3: TGTGCCAGTAGTATAGATGGACAAAATCATCAGCCCCAGCATTTT. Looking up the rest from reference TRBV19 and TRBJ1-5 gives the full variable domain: DGGITQSPKYLFRKEGQNVTLSCEQNLNHDAMYWYRQDPGQGLRLIYYSQIVNDFQKGDIAEGYSVSREKKESFPLTVTSAQKNPTAFYLCASSIDGQNHQPQHFGDGTRLSIL.

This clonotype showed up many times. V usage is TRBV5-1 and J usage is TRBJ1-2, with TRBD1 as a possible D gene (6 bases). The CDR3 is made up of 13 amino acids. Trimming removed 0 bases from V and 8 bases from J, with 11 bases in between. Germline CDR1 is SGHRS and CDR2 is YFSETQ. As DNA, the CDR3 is TGCGCCAGCAGCTTGGCAGGGGTCGGAGGCTACACCTTC. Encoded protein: CASSLAGVGGYTF.